Sequencing of this T cell receptor (beta chain) was carried out in a study of human T cells and chemical hapten exposure. Via MiXCR, TCRdb re-called the RACE reads, giving one row per CDR3 protein. The sample has roughly 140,000 distinct CDR3 sequences, approximately 12% seen once; the top ten hold around 1.4%. The sample's time point: patch test 2, 6 weeks after DPC sensitization. Treatment noted: therapeutic diphenylcyclopropenone sensitization with weekly scalp DPC. This clonotype was counted many times. CDR3 length: 13 residues. Trimming took off 4 bases at V and 4 bases at J, with 8 bases between the two ends. Germline V gene lookup returns CDR1 KGHSH and CDR2 LQKENI.

The sequencing here drew on whole blood, taken in connection with sensitization to the hapten diphenylcyclopropenone (DPC). This receptor was identified in a woman between 50 and 59 years old with alopecia areata. Some clones in this sample may be carry-over from other donors' samples. The V gene is TRBV18, the J gene TRBJ2-1, with D possibly matching TRBD1 (6 bases). The CDR3 loop is CASSRGQYNEQFF. The CDR3 DNA is TGTGCCAGCTCACGGGGACAATACAATGAGCAGTTCTTC. The variable domain in full, with the rest retrieved from reference TRBV18 and TRBJ2-1, is NAGVMQNPRHLVRRRGQEARLRCSPMKGHSHVYWYRQLPEEGLKFMVYLQKENIIDESGMPKERFSAEFPKEGPSILRIQQVVRGDSAAYFCASSRGQYNEQFFGPGTRLTVL.